This record concerns one T cell receptor beta chain sequence. It has no known antigen specificity. No quality values exist for individual bases; no much larger clone is one base distant. High-throughput TCR beta sequencing profiled peripheral blood CD8+ and CD4+ T cells from healthy donors, Susac syndrome patients and multiple sclerosis patients. The Susac syndrome patients fulfilled recently defined diagnostic criteria for either definite or probable disease. CD8+ TEMRA cells were enriched by FACS, while bulk CD8+ and CD4+ T cells were purified by magnetic negative isolation. Blood was collected in EDTA tubes and processed within 24 hours, with PBMCs isolated through density gradient centrifugation. PBMCs intended for TCR sequencing were cryopreserved in liquid nitrogen and were subsequently thawed in a 37 degrees C water bath. The sorted or isolated CD4+, CD8+ and CD8+ TEMRA cells had a purity of 90% or higher.

RNA was extracted with the RNeasy kit and about 0.5 to 1 ug was reverse transcribed using random hexamers. TCR beta CDR3 regions were amplified with the immunoSEQ multiplex PCR assay covering 54 Vbeta and 13 Jbeta segments. To correct PCR amplification bias, a synthetic template baseline was used for both primer optimization and computational correction. Regarding the original processing steps: Reads were annotated to V, D and J genes according to IMGT and were analyzed with immunoSEQ Analyzer, with only productive sequences retained. Clonality was calculated as one minus the Shannon entropy normalized by log2 of the number of productive unique sequences. Public and private clones were assessed among the 100 most prevalent clones of each patient and control. Clones were defined as Susac-specific when absent from the healthy and MS cohorts, from roughly 1,000 published viral clones and from other ImmuneACCESS disease sequences. Using fastp at Q25 and MiXCR, TCRdb reprocessed the public reads and kept productive beta chains. Rows with a matching CDR3 protein are joined into one entry that keeps the most common DNA and genes. None of the V and J calls come from the authors' own analysis; TCRdb made them. This sample has 180,000 or so distinct CDR3 sequences in its table, and 85% to 95% of those were observed once. Approximately 0.099% of the sample rests with the top ten.

This sample was included in a study of CD8 T cells in Susac syndrome (dated by TCRdb to between 2018 and 2021). With respect to the entire study: Of the Susac syndrome patients who were sequenced, more than five had clinically active disease and 8 or 9 were in clinical remission. At the time of blood withdrawal, Susac syndrome patients were either therapy-naive, taking corticosteroids (with some also receiving IVIg), or on IVIg alone. Repertoire sequencing was used to test whether CD8+ T cell activation and differentiation in Susac syndrome was antigen driven.

Results the study describes overall, beyond this receptor: No clonal expansion was detected in the CD4+ T cell repertoire of Susac syndrome patients. The study acknowledged that relatively few individuals were included in the TCR sequencing and HLA analysis.

Sequenced material: CD4+ T cells from PBMCs. The receptor was isolated from a human donor with Susac syndrome.

The DNA sequence follows: TGTGCCAGCTCACCAGAGGGACGGGCTGGCTATGGCTACACCTTC. Translated, it gives CASSPEGRAGYGYTF. The V and J genes are TRBV18 and TRBJ1-2; TRBD1 is possibly the D segment (5 matching bases). Spanning cysteine to phenylalanine, the CDR3 consists of 15 amino acids. Only CDR3 DNA is held: 45 bases, read in frame from base 1. Looking up the germline V gene yields CDR1 KGHSH and CDR2 LQKENI. V is reduced by 2 bases and J by 4 bases, leaving a spacing of 14 bases between them. Supplemented by the reference TRBV18 and TRBJ1-2 proteins around the CDR3, the complete variable domain is NAGVMQNPRHLVRRRGQEARLRCSPMKGHSHVYWYRQLPEEGLKFMVYLQKENIIDESGMPKERFSAEFPKEGPSILRIQQVVRGDSAAYFCASSPEGRAGYGYTFGSGTRLTVV.